These 21 T cell receptor beta chains were all obtained from the same sample, sequenced in a study of STAT3 mutations in large granular lymphocyte leukemia. Sequencing was performed with immunoSEQ multiplex PCR; in TCRdb, only in-frame clones are kept and a portion is missing. This sample has over 30,000 clones, with roughly 84% found just once. Their recognized antigens are unknown. General study points: In T-cell large granular lymphocyte leukemia, about half of patients showed multiple immunodominant subclonotypes.

Sequencing was carried out using PBMCs. These receptors came from a human donor with T large granular lymphocyte leukemia. Some clones in this sample may be carry-over from other donors' samples.

The V and J genes are TRBV7-9 and TRBJ1-1; 7 nucleotides line up with TRBD1. Per germline, CDR1 SEHNR and CDR2 FQNEAQ (reference sequence). The CDR3 contains 15 residues. The junction had 6 bases not matched to a gene; V was cut back by 5 bases and J by 0 bases. The CDR3 spells CASSTRQGLNTEAFF. DNA for the CDR3: TGTGCCAGCAGCACCCGACAGGGCTTGAACACTGAAGCTTTCTTT.

This clone came up a few times. The chain combines TRBV7-6 with TRBJ1-1, with TRBD1 identical over 9 bases. The V gene end was trimmed by 5 bases and the J gene end by 4 bases; junction bases not matched to a gene: 5. The CDR3 covers 14 residues. Per germline, CDR1 SGHVS and CDR2 FNYEAQ. CDR3 loop: CASSPQDRGTEAFF. Written as DNA, the CDR3 is TGTGCCAGCAGCCCCCAGGACAGGGGCACTGAAGCTTTCTTT.

This sequence joins TRBV6-6 and TRBJ1-1; D unresolved. CDR1 and CDR2 from the germline V gene are MNHNY and SVGAGI (reference sequence). V gave up 0 bases and J gave up 1 base, with 9 bases separating them. The CDR3 covers 15 residues. CDR3 sequence: CASSYSVGQNTEAFF. CDR3 coding DNA: TGTGCCAGCAGTTACTCGGTCGGGCAGAACACTGAAGCTTTCTTT.

V usage is TRBV29-1 and J usage is TRBJ1-1, with D unresolved. Trimming shortened V by 3 bases and J by 0 bases, and 8 bases separated the two germline ends. Germline lookup yields CDR1 SQVTM and CDR2 ANQGSEA. The CDR3 sequence is 13 residues long. CDR3: CSVDGRLNTEAFF. The CDR3 DNA reads TGCAGCGTTGACGGTCGGTTGAACACTGAAGCTTTCTTT.

This clone was seen just once. The CDR3 spells CASSLGQVEGETQYF. As DNA, the CDR3 is TGCGCCAGCAGCTTGGGGCAGGTGGAGGGAGAGACCCAGTACTTC. The rearrangement links TRBV5-1 to TRBJ2-5; maybe TRBD2 (6 bases). The CDR3 contains 15 residues. Germline CDR1 is SGHRS and CDR2 is YFSETQ. The ends were cut back, 0 bases at V and 4 bases at J, with 13 bases in the middle.

The chain uses TRBV5-1 and TRBJ1-2; the match to TRBD1 covers 9 bases. CDR1 and CDR2 from the germline V gene are SGHRS and YFSETQ. The CDR3 loop spans 15 amino acids. The trim removed 3 bases at V and 4 bases at J, leaving 7 bases unmatched. In nucleotides, the CDR3 is TGCGCCAGCAGCTCCGCCGGGACAGGGACCTATGGCTACACCTTC. This codes for CASSSAGTGTYGYTF. The variable domain in full, completed from reference TRBV5-1 and TRBJ1-2, reads KAGVTQTPRYLIKTRGQQVTLSCSPISGHRSVSWYQQTPGQGLQFLFEYFSETQRNKGNFPGRFSGRQFSNSRSEMNVSTLELGDSALYLCASSSAGTGTYGYTFGSGTRLTVV.

The rearrangement joins TRBV7-2 to TRBJ1-2; tentative D call: TRBD1 (5 bases). CDR1 and CDR2 (germline): SGHTA, FQGNSA. V lost 5 bases and J 2 bases, leaving 9 bases between the germline ends. This CDR3 region has 13 residues. CDR3 nucleotide sequence: TGTGCCAGCAGCCCAGACAGAAACTATGGCTACACCTTC. Translation gives CASSPDRNYGYTF.

This clone was counted a few times. V usage is TRBV19 and J usage is TRBJ2-1; 11 bases map to TRBD2. Per germline, CDR1 LNHDA and CDR2 SQIVND (reference sequence). V gave up 5 bases and J gave up 6 bases; unmatched junction bases: 6. The CDR3 consists of 15 residues. CDR3 in DNA: TGTGCCAGTAGTGGGACTAGCGGCTTCAGCAATGAGCAGTTCTTC. Translated: CASSGTSGFSNEQFF.

CDR3 residues: CASSDRPQTSGGGMAQYF. Written as DNA, the CDR3 is TGCGCCAGCAGCGATCGCCCCCAGACTAGCGGGGGGGGTATGGCCCAGTACTTC. The gene calls are TRBV5-1 and TRBJ2-5; 14 nucleotides agree with TRBD2. This CDR3 contains 18 residues. CDR1 SGHRS and CDR2 YFSETQ come from the germline V gene. The trim removed 4 bases at V and 9 bases at J, leaving 17 bases unmatched. The full variable domain, with the rest looked up from reference TRBV5-1 and TRBJ2-5, is KAGVTQTPRYLIKTRGQQVTLSCSPISGHRSVSWYQQTPGQGLQFLFEYFSETQRNKGNFPGRFSGRQFSNSRSEMNVSTLELGDSALYLCASSDRPQTSGGGMAQYFGPGTRLLVL.

In this sample, this clone turned up once. This chain connects TRBV6-5 to TRBJ1-6; perhaps TRBD1 as D (6 bases). CDR3 length: 12 residues. From germline, CDR1 is MNHEY and CDR2 SVGAGI. Between the trimmed V and J ends, which lost 11 bases and 7 bases, there was a span of 12 bases. For the CDR3, the DNA is TGTGCCGCGCGGGGGGCCAATTCACCCCTCCACTTT. Translated: CAARGANSPLHF.

The chain couples TRBV27 to TRBJ2-7; 7 bases line up with TRBD2. V was pared by 1 base and J by 0 bases, with 6 bases of the junction left unmatched. CDR1 is MNHEY, CDR2 SMNVEV, per germline (reference sequence). The CDR3 covers 16 residues. Here the CDR3 DNA reads TGTGCCAGCAGTTTATATCTGGGGGGGATCTCCTACGAGCAGTACTTC. It specifies CASSLYLGGISYEQYF.

The chain has TRBV14 and TRBJ2-5; 9 bases match TRBD2. In germline, CDR1 is SGHDN, CDR2 FVKESK. CDR3 length equals 13 residues. V trimming: 8 bases; J trimming: 7 bases; junction bases outside the gene matches: 8. CDR3 amino acids: CASRYLAGTTQYF. In DNA form, the CDR3 reads TGTGCCAGCCGGTACCTAGCGGGGACGACCCAGTACTTC.

This chain connects TRBV5-1 to TRBJ1-6, with 8 bases that match TRBD1. Germline V gives CDR1 SGHRS, CDR2 YFSETQ. The CDR3 contains 15 residues. Trimming removed 4 bases from V and 5 bases from J; junction bases left unmatched: 5. The CDR3 DNA sequence: TGCGCCAGCAGCGGCGGACAGGGAGATAATTCACCCCTCCACTTT. Amino acid sequence: CASSGGQGDNSPLHF. Supplemented by reference TRBV5-1 and TRBJ1-6, the full variable domain reads KAGVTQTPRYLIKTRGQQVTLSCSPISGHRSVSWYQQTPGQGLQFLFEYFSETQRNKGNFPGRFSGRQFSNSRSEMNVSTLELGDSALYLCASSGGQGDNSPLHFGNGTRLTVT.

This chain joins TRBV9 and TRBJ2-1, with 8 bases that match TRBD2. Germline V gene lookup returns CDR1 SGDLS and CDR2 YYNGEE. V shed 0 bases and J 4 bases; nucleotides not matched to a gene: 6. The CDR3 runs to 16 residues. Written as DNA, the CDR3 is TGTGCCAGCAGCGTAGCTTTGGCGGGGGGTTACAATGAGCAGTTCTTC. Translating it yields CASSVALAGGYNEQFF.

The chain has TRBV30 and TRBJ1-5; unclear D gene. With 0 bases removed from V and 6 bases from J, the gap between germline ends came to 6 bases. This CDR3 contains 12 residues. CDR1 and CDR2 from the germline V gene are GTSNPN and SVGIG (reference sequence). The CDR3 spells CAWSVLGQPQHF. For the CDR3, the DNA is TGTGCCTGGAGTGTACTAGGTCAGCCCCAGCATTTT.

The chain recombines TRBV15 with TRBJ2-7, with TRBD1 as a possible D gene (5 bases). The V end was cut by 0 bases, the J end by 5 bases, with 11 bases between. The length of the CDR3 is 14 residues. Germline assignment: CDR1 LNHNV and CDR2 YYDKDF (reference sequence). This chain's CDR3 is CATSRDPGINEQYV. CDR3 coding DNA: TGTGCCACCAGCAGAGATCCAGGGATCAACGAGCAGTACGTC.

The gene calls are TRBV7-8 and TRBJ2-1; 11 bases align to TRBD2. J gave up 9 bases and V 1 base, and 8 bases lay outside the gene matches. The CDR3 spans 16 residues. The germline gives CDR1 SGHVS, CDR2 FQNEAQ. The CDR3 protein is CASSLVMRTSGFEQFF. The CDR3 DNA reads TGTGCCAGCAGCTTAGTTATGCGGACTAGCGGGTTTGAGCAGTTCTTC. Combining the CDR3 with reference TRBV7-8 and TRBJ2-1 gives the whole variable domain GAGVSQSPRYKVAKRGQDVALRCDPISGHVSLFWYQQALGQGPEFLTYFQNEAQLDKSGLPSDRFFAERPEGSVSTLKIQRTQQEDSAVYLCASSLVMRTSGFEQFFGPGTRLTVL.

This chain's CDR3 is CASSLAGAWDQPQHF. In DNA, the CDR3 is TGTGCCAGCAGCTTAGCAGGGGCTTGGGATCAGCCCCAGCATTTT. The rearrangement uses TRBV7-9 and TRBJ1-5; the D gene is possibly TRBD1 (5 bases). V was shortened by 0 bases and J by 5 bases, with 11 bases between the two germline ends. The CDR3 has 15 residues. CDR1 SEHNR and CDR2 FQNEAQ come from the germline V gene (reference sequence).

This chain connects TRBV5-4 to TRBJ1-6, with TRBD1 identical over 9 bases. The CDR3 runs 14 residues. Germline CDR1 and CDR2: SGHNT and YYREEE (reference sequence). J gave up 7 bases and V 5 bases, and 4 bases lay outside the gene matches. This CDR3 is CASSIQGANSPLHF. DNA of the CDR3: TGTGCCAGCAGTATACAGGGGGCCAATTCACCCCTCCACTTT.

The chain carries TRBV7-9 and TRBJ1-3; 8 bases match TRBD1. Germline V gene sequence: CDR1 SEHNR, CDR2 FQNEAQ (reference sequence). The ends lost 6 bases at V and 0 bases at J; junction bases unmatched: 7. The CDR3 contains 16 residues. The CDR3: CASSSGQGNSGNTIYF. CDR3 bases: TGTGCCAGCAGTTCCGGACAGGGAAACTCTGGAAACACCATATATTTT.

The rearrangement links TRBV21-1 to TRBJ2-1; TRBD1 is the table's D call and was not checked against the DNA. TRBV21-1 is termed a pseudogene. The CDR3 is 17 amino acids. The CDR3: CASSKAGDRESINEQFF. CDR3 coding DNA: TGTGCCAGCAGCAAAGCAGGGGACAGGGAAAGTATAAATGAGCAGTTCTTC.